Following are 22 T cell receptor beta chains from one sample sequenced in a study of blood T cell repertoires in COVID-19. This table comes from immunoSEQ multiplex PCR, and its TCRdb copy is limited to in-frame clones, with some not included. Found here are about 120,000 clones, about nine tenths of them singletons; the top ten hold 1.5% to 2%. Sequences were obtained from peripheral blood. The receptors shown here come from a human donor with active COVID-19. The donor label of this sample is uncertain.

This clone was observed a few times. The chain has TRBV5-4 and TRBJ1-4; D might be TRBD1 (6 bases). V lost 4 bases and J 5 bases, leaving 18 bases between the germline ends. Germline assignment: CDR1 SGHNT and CDR2 YYREEE (reference sequence). CDR3 length: 16 amino acids. CDR3 sequence: CASSTNRETFNEKLFF. CDR3 sequence (DNA): TGTGCCAGCAGCACCAACAGGGAAACCTTCAATGAAAAACTGTTTTTT.

This clone was counted a single time. This rearrangement joins TRBV4-3 to TRBJ1-1, with TRBD1 matching over 7 bases. With V trimmed by 1 base and J by 5 bases, 7 bases remained unmatched. The CDR3 loop spans 15 amino acids. Germline CDR1 reads LGHNA; CDR2 reads YSLEER. CDR3 amino acids: CASSQVDRVRTEAFF. The CDR3 DNA reads as TGCGCCAGCAGCCAAGTAGACAGGGTACGGACTGAAGCTTTCTTT.

This chain uses TRBV13 with TRBJ2-1; 12 nucleotides line up with TRBD2. This CDR3 comprises 17 residues. V lost 2 bases and J lost 7; bases outside the gene matches: 9. Germline CDR1 PRHDT, CDR2 FYEKMQ (reference sequence). The CDR3 loop is CASSLWTSGDVINEQFF. The CDR3 DNA reads TGTGCCAGCAGCTTATGGACTAGCGGGGATGTTATTAATGAGCAGTTCTTC.

The V call is TRBV4-3, the J call TRBJ2-6; TRBD1 is a possible D gene (6 bases). The V gene's germline CDR1 is LGHNA and CDR2 YSLEER. V was cut by 5 bases and J by 0 bases, with 17 bases left in between. The CDR3 totals 18 residues. CDR3 in DNA: TGCGCCAGCAGCGAAACCGGGACATTAATCTCTGGGGCCAACGTCCTGACTTTC. Translation: CASSETGTLISGANVLTF.

CDR3 DNA: TGTGCCAGCAGCTTGCGGAGCGAGCAGTACTTC. Translated: CASSLRSEQYF. This rearrangement joins TRBV13 to TRBJ2-7, with no clear D. Germline V gene data show CDR1 as PRHDT and CDR2 as FYEKMQ (reference sequence). CDR3 length: 11 amino acids. V was shortened by 3 bases and J by 6 bases, with 6 bases between the two germline ends.

The rearrangement uses TRBV3-1 (or the pseudogene TRBV3-2) and TRBJ1-6, with 10 bases matching TRBD1. The length of the CDR3 is 14 residues. CDR1 and CDR2 from the germline V gene are LGHDT and YNNKEL (reference sequence). Trimming cost V 4 bases and J 8 bases; bases outside gene matches: 2. CDR3 nucleotide sequence: TGTGCCAGCAGCCGGACAGGGGGGCATTCACCCCTCCACTTT. Translated: CASSRTGGHSPLHF.

The chain is built from TRBV19 and TRBJ1-2; no clear D gene. Germline V CDR1 and CDR2: LNHDA, SQIVND (reference sequence). Trimming cost V 5 bases and J 8 bases, with 6 bases left between them. The CDR3 runs to 10 residues. This CDR3 reads CASSSRGYTF. CDR3 coding DNA: TGTGCCAGTAGTTCCCGGGGCTACACCTTC.

The chain links TRBV5-1 to TRBJ2-5, with TRBD2 matching 13 bases. The J segment lost 2 bases and the V segment lost 4 bases, leaving 8 bases of the junction unmatched. Looked up from germline, CDR1 is SGHRS and CDR2 is YFSETQ. The CDR3 is 17 amino acids. CDR3 region: CASSIAGTSGNQETQYF. In nucleotides, the CDR3 is TGCGCCAGCAGCATAGCCGGGACTAGCGGGAATCAAGAGACCCAGTACTTC.

The chain carries TRBV13 and TRBJ1-2; possible D gene TRBD1, 5 bases. Looked up from germline, CDR1 is PRHDT and CDR2 is FYEKMQ (reference sequence). This CDR3 is 15 amino acids long. V was pared by 10 bases and J by 8 bases, with 26 bases between. This chain's CDR3 is CATHGSTIGGWGYTF. The CDR3 DNA is TGTGCCACCCACGGATCCACAATCGGGGGTTGGGGCTACACCTTC.

The chain uses TRBV2 and TRBJ2-5; perhaps TRBD1 as D (6 bases). There are 14 residues in the CDR3. From germline, CDR1 is SNHLY and CDR2 FYNNEI. V lost 6 bases, J lost 2 bases, and 13 bases lay in between. CDR3 protein: CASSGTTGQETQYF. CDR3 in DNA: TGTGCCAGCAGCGGGACAACAGGTCAAGAGACCCAGTACTTC.

This chain joins TRBV14 and TRBJ2-3; D is unclear. Trimming took off 1 base at V and 2 bases at J, with 10 bases between the two ends. The CDR3 runs to 15 residues. CDR1 is SGHDN and CDR2 is FVKESK in the germline V gene. CDR3 sequence reads: CASSQGSITTDTQYF. CDR3 in DNA: TGTGCCAGCAGCCAAGGCAGTATCACCACAGATACGCAGTATTTT.

V usage is TRBV18 and J usage is TRBJ1-2; no reliable D call. The germline CDR1 and CDR2 sequences are KGHSH and LQKENI. The CDR3 totals 15 residues. V was trimmed by 2 bases and J by 3 bases, leaving 13 bases between them. CDR3 protein: CASSPGSGGDYGYTF. The CDR3, as DNA: TGTGCCAGCTCACCAGGGTCTGGCGGGGACTATGGCTACACCTTC.

The V call is TRBV6-5, the J call TRBJ2-5; D is unclear. The germline gives CDR1 MNHEY, CDR2 SVGAGI. Trimming pared 6 bases from V and 0 bases from J, leaving 5 bases between. The CDR3 sequence is 12 residues long. This CDR3 reads CASRRNQETQYF. The CDR3 coding sequence is TGTGCCAGCAGGCGGAACCAAGAGACCCAGTACTTC.

As for this clone: At the DNA level, this CDR3 is encoded by other sequences in the same sample as well. The chain uses TRBV29-1 and TRBJ2-3, with D tentatively TRBD2 (7 bases). Germline V lookup: CDR1 SQVTM, CDR2 ANQGSEA. V lost 1 base and J 0 bases, leaving 11 bases between the germline ends. This CDR3 contains 15 residues. The CDR3 bases are TGCAGCGTTGAAGGGGGGGGCCTTAGCACAGATACGCAGTATTTT. Protein product: CSVEGGGLSTDTQYF.

V and J are TRBV2 and TRBJ2-3; 7 nucleotides agree with TRBD1. The germline V gene encodes CDR1 SNHLY and CDR2 FYNNEI. The trim removed 8 bases at V and 0 bases at J, leaving 2 bases unmatched. The CDR3 totals 13 residues. The CDR3: CASEGQSTDTQYF. CDR3 bases: TGTGCCAGCGAGGGACAGAGCACAGATACGCAGTATTTT.

This chain connects TRBV19 to TRBJ1-3; D gene ambiguous. Germline V gives CDR1 LNHDA, CDR2 SQIVND (reference sequence). Trimming stripped 6 bases from V and 0 bases from J, with 6 bases between. The CDR3 extends over 13 amino acids. The DNA of the CDR3 is TGTGCCAGTAGCAGTTCCTCTGGAAACACCATATATTTT. The encoded protein is CASSSSSGNTIYF.

The chain is built from TRBV5-4 and TRBJ2-1; 9 nucleotides match TRBD1. Germline-derived CDR1 and CDR2 are SGHNT and YYREEE (reference sequence). After removal of 9 bases from V and 2 bases from J, the junction contained 6 bases not matched to a gene. The CDR3 runs 14 residues. As DNA, the CDR3 is TGTGCCACGGACAGGGGAGACCCCTACAATGAGCAGTTCTTC. It codes for CATDRGDPYNEQFF. The variable domain in full, completed from reference TRBV5-4 and TRBJ2-1, reads ETGVTQSPTHLIKTRGQQVTLRCSSQSGHNTVSWYQQALGQGPQFIFQYYREEENGRGNFPPRFSGLQFPNYSSELNVNALELDDSALYLCATDRGDPYNEQFFGPGTRLTVL.

V gene TRBV3-1 (or the pseudogene TRBV3-2) combines with J gene TRBJ1-2, with 8 bases fitting TRBD1. V lost 4 bases and J lost 5; bases outside the gene matches: 3. CDR1 LGHDT and CDR2 YNNKEL come from the germline V gene (reference sequence). The CDR3 runs 13 residues. The CDR3 is CASSRDRNYGYTF. The CDR3 DNA follows: TGTGCCAGCAGCCGGGACAGGAATTATGGCTACACCTTC.

The V gene is TRBV5-1, the J gene TRBJ1-4; TRBD1 matches at 10 bases. This CDR3 has 16 residues. J was trimmed by 3 bases and V by 5 bases; bases with no gene match: 7. Germline V CDR1 and CDR2: SGHRS, YFSETQ. The CDR3 loop reads CASRDGTGVSNEKLFF. DNA for the CDR3: TGCGCCAGCAGGGACGGGACAGGGGTTTCTAATGAAAAACTGTTTTTT.

The chain carries TRBV10-3 and TRBJ2-1; TRBD1 is a possible D gene (5 bases). The CDR3 runs 14 residues. Trimming cost V 3 bases and J 4 bases, with 10 bases left between them. The germline V gene has CDR1 ENHRY and CDR2 SYGVKD. CDR3 nucleotides: TGTGCCATCAGTGATCTACAGGAGTACAATGAGCAGTTCTTC. Translated: CAISDLQEYNEQFF.

The CDR3 reads CASSQRDLDRVYGYTF. The CDR3 DNA reads as TGTGCCAGCAGCCAAAGAGATTTAGACAGGGTCTATGGCTACACCTTC. The J gene is TRBJ1-2, the V gene TRBV3-1 (or the pseudogene TRBV3-2); 7 bases agree with TRBD1. The ends lost 2 bases at V and 4 bases at J; junction bases unmatched: 10. Looked up from germline, CDR1 is LGHDT and CDR2 is YNNKEL (reference sequence). CDR3 size: 16 residues.

The genes are TRBV13 and TRBJ2-3; possibly TRBD2 for D (6 bases). The CDR3 loop spans 14 amino acids. CDR1 PRHDT and CDR2 FYEKMQ come from the germline V gene (reference sequence). V dropped 0 bases and J dropped 2 bases, with 6 bases sitting between them. This chain's CDR3 is CASSLGDYTDTQYF. The DNA of the CDR3 is TGTGCCAGCAGCTTAGGGGACTACACAGATACGCAGTATTTT.